These 15 T cell receptor beta chains came from one sample sequenced in a study of shared clonotypes between healthy human individuals. Profiled with immunoSEQ multiplex PCR; TCRdb holds only in-frame clones, not every one. The top ten hold 1.8% of the sample, which has 700,000 or so clones, roughly 70% seen once. Source material: memory CD4+ T cells sorted from blood. Noted subset: CD45RA-negative fraction. These receptors were obtained from a woman between 25 and 40 years old in good health.

About this clone itself: A far more abundant clone sits one base away, making this likely a read error. The genes are TRBV15 and TRBJ2-7; the match to TRBD2 covers 14 bases. Trimming removed 3 bases from V and 5 bases from J; junction bases left unmatched: 6. The CDR3 runs to 16 residues. The germline V gene encodes CDR1 LNHNV and CDR2 YYDKDF (reference sequence). CDR3 amino acids: CATSSGLAGGWDEQYF. The DNA for the CDR3 is TGTGCCACCAGCAGTGGACTAGCGGGGGGTTGGGACGAGCAGTACTTC.

This clone turned up a few times. The chain employs TRBV10-1 and TRBJ1-1; D is undetermined. The CDR3 is 14 amino acids. Germline CDR1 reads WNHNN; CDR2 reads SYGVQD (reference sequence). Trimming cost V 3 bases and J 5 bases, with 13 bases left between them. The CDR3 nucleotides read TGCGCCAGCAGTGAAGGTCGAGGGATTACTGAAGCTTTCTTT. Translating it yields CASSEGRGITEAFF.

Worth noting for this clone: Other DNA sequences in this sample translate to the same CDR3. V and J are TRBV5-1 and TRBJ2-1; 10 bases are shared with TRBD2. CDR3 length: 15 residues. Germline assignment: CDR1 SGHRS and CDR2 YFSETQ. V was pared by 7 bases and J by 4 bases, with 8 bases of the junction left unmatched. The CDR3 nucleotides are TGCGCCAGCTCACCATCTAGCGGGAGTTACAATGAGCAGTTCTTC. Encoded protein: CASSPSSGSYNEQFF.

V gene TRBV5-1 combines with J gene TRBJ2-5; D unclear. The ends were cut back, 4 bases at V and 0 bases at J, with 10 bases in the middle. This CDR3 has 14 amino acids. CDR1 is SGHRS and CDR2 is YFSETQ in the germline V gene. The CDR3: CASSRVSDQETQYF. In DNA form, the CDR3 reads TGCGCCAGCAGCCGAGTGTCGGACCAAGAGACCCAGTACTTC.

This chain joins TRBV18 and TRBJ2-6, with D possibly matching TRBD2 (5 bases). Between the trimmed V and J ends, which lost 2 bases and 4 bases, there was a span of 9 bases. Germline CDR1 reads KGHSH; CDR2 reads LQKENI. The CDR3 runs 15 residues. The CDR3 is CASSPAGGGANVLTF. The CDR3 DNA sequence: TGTGCCAGCTCACCAGCGGGTGGAGGGGCCAACGTCCTGACTTTC.

The chain links TRBV19 to TRBJ2-6, with D unclear. CDR1 and CDR2 from the germline V gene are LNHDA and SQIVND (reference sequence). The CDR3 is made up of 13 amino acids. V was cut by 9 bases and J by 2 bases, with 8 bases left in between. This chain's CDR3 is CASQKPGANVLTF. CDR3 bases: TGTGCCAGCCAAAAACCTGGGGCCAACGTCCTGACTTTC.

The rearrangement links TRBV19 to TRBJ2-4; D may be TRBD1 (6 bases). CDR1 and CDR2 (germline): LNHDA, SQIVND (reference sequence). The CDR3 covers 21 residues. V was trimmed by 0 bases and J by 2 bases, leaving 26 bases between them. CDR3 nucleotide sequence: TGTGCCAGTAGTATAGAACACGGACAGTTCCTCAGTAGCTCGACCAAAAACATTCAGTACTTC. Translating it yields CASSIEHGQFLSSSTKNIQYF.

V usage is TRBV7-9 and J usage is TRBJ1-3; D not certain. Germline lookup yields CDR1 SEHNR and CDR2 FQNEAQ (reference sequence). V dropped 3 bases and J dropped 4 bases, with 10 bases sitting between them. This CDR3 is built from 14 residues. Here the CDR3 DNA reads TGTGCCAGCAGCTTCTGGACCCCCGGAAACACCATATATTTT. It specifies CASSFWTPGNTIYF. Full variable domain (remainder filled in from reference TRBV7-9 and TRBJ1-3): DTGVSQNPRHKITKRGQNVTFRCDPISEHNRLYWYRQTLGQGPEFLTYFQNEAQLEKSRLLSDRFSAERPKGSFSTLEIQRTEQGDSAMYLCASSFWTPGNTIYFGEGSWLTVV.

Only one count was recorded for this clone. The chain recombines TRBV28 with TRBJ1-5, with 10 positions matching TRBD1. Germline CDR1 MDHEN, CDR2 SYDVKM. The trim removed 5 bases at V and 0 bases at J, leaving 4 bases unmatched. This CDR3 is built from 16 residues. CDR3 region: CASSGTGVYSNQPQHF. CDR3 nucleotides: TGTGCCAGCAGTGGGACAGGGGTTTATAGCAATCAGCCCCAGCATTTT.

V and J are TRBV7-9 and TRBJ2-6; 7 bases are shared with TRBD2. The V and J ends lost 2 bases and 0 bases, in that order; junction bases with no gene match: 10. Germline V lookup: CDR1 SEHNR, CDR2 FQNEAQ (reference sequence). The CDR3 totals 19 residues. The DNA of the CDR3 is TGTGCCAGCAGCTTATTTACGCGGGGACTACTCTCTGGGGCCAACGTCCTGACTTTC. Translation gives CASSLFTRGLLSGANVLTF.

The rearrangement joins TRBV29-1 to TRBJ2-7, with D possibly being TRBD1 (5 bases). The germline V gene has CDR1 SQVTM and CDR2 ANQGSEA. With 1 base removed from V and 6 bases from J, the gap between germline ends came to 10 bases. The CDR3 sequence is 12 residues long. The CDR3 spells CSVEGSRAEQYF. CDR3 DNA sequence: TGCAGCGTTGAAGGGTCCAGGGCCGAGCAGTACTTC.

Remarks on this clone: Different DNA sequences within this sample yield the same CDR3. The CDR3 reads CASSLERNYGYTF. The CDR3 DNA follows: TGCGCCAGCAGCTTGGAGCGGAACTATGGCTACACCTTC. The chain uses TRBV5-1 and TRBJ1-2; D gene ambiguous. Germline CDR1 is SGHRS and CDR2 is YFSETQ. This CDR3 has 13 amino acids. Trimming cost V 0 bases and J 2 bases, with 5 bases left between them.

This chain connects TRBV23-1 to TRBJ2-3; D tentatively fits TRBD1 or TRBD2 (5 bases each). TRBV23-1 is labeled an ORF, and its function is uncertain. CDR3 length equals 18 residues. Trimming pared 3 bases from V and 2 bases from J, leaving 21 bases between. The CDR3 nucleotides read TGCGCCAGCAGTCACCCCCGATCTAACGGGACCATCACAGATACGCAGTATTTT. Encoded protein: CASSHPRSNGTITDTQYF.

This clone has just a few counts. The chain couples TRBV6-4 to TRBJ2-1; 13 nucleotides line up with TRBD2. The V segment lost 6 bases and the J segment 7 bases; nucleotides outside the gene matches: 6. This CDR3 is 15 amino acids long. Per germline, CDR1 MRHNA and CDR2 SNTAGT. The CDR3 DNA reads TGTGCCAGCAGCAGGGGACTAGCGGGGATTAATGAGCAGTTCTTC. The encoded protein is CASSRGLAGINEQFF.

The genes are TRBV18 and TRBJ2-2; the match to TRBD2 covers 7 bases. The CDR3 spans 15 residues. Germline values: CDR1 KGHSH, CDR2 LQKENI. V shed 2 bases and J 1 base; nucleotides not matched to a gene: 1. This CDR3 reads CASSPTSENTGELFF. CDR3 in DNA: TGTGCCAGCTCACCAACTAGCGAGAACACCGGGGAGCTGTTTTTT.